The 2 T cell receptor beta chains listed next were all sequenced from one sample in a study of T-cell reconstitution after alpha-beta-depleted transplantation in children. Unique molecular identifiers were incorporated during preparation of the TCRbeta library. TCRdb used MiXCR to reprocess the PCR reads, holding one entry per CDR3 protein. This table has fewer than 750,000 distinct CDR3 sequences, more than 20% appearing once. The starting material was PBMCs, obtained before TCRalphabeta/CD19-depleted stem cell transplant. The receptor source for this set is a boy under two years old with Wiskott-Aldrich syndrome, due to receive a stem cell transplant.

The chain is built from TRBV20-1 and TRBJ1-2, with 9 bases matching TRBD1. Germline CDR1 and CDR2: DFQATT and SNEGSKA (reference sequence). The V and J ends lost 6 bases and 5 bases, in that order; junction bases with no gene match: 13. This CDR3 spans 15 amino acids. CDR3 protein: CSAGDRALVRYGYTF. DNA for the CDR3: TGCAGTGCCGGGGACAGGGCTCTAGTTCGTTATGGCTACACCTTC.

This sequence joins TRBV21-1 and TRBJ2-7. TRBV21-1 is a documented pseudogene. The CDR3 length is 13 residues. The CDR3, as DNA: TGTGCCAGCAGCAAAGTGGATCGTTACGAGCAGTACTTC. It specifies CASSKVDRYEQYF.